The 5 T cell receptor beta chains listed next were all sequenced from one sample in a study of blood T cell repertoires in COVID-19. Profiling relied on immunoSEQ multiplex PCR, and the TCRdb table lists in-frame clones only, not all of them. The sample holds 150,000 to 200,000 clones, more than 75% seen once. Sequencing used peripheral blood. The receptor set was obtained from a woman between 65 and 79 years old with COVID-19, enrolled during active disease.

The J gene is TRBJ1-6, the V gene TRBV7-2; D unresolved. This CDR3 comprises 15 residues. Germline CDR1 SGHTA, CDR2 FQGNSA. The V gene lost 1 base and the J gene lost 8 bases, with 12 bases spanning the gap. For the CDR3, the DNA is TGTGCCAGCAGCTTAGTGCGCCTACAGTATTCACCCCTCCACTTT. Translated: CASSLVRLQYSPLHF.

J is TRBJ2-5 and V is TRBV2; the match to TRBD2 covers 12 bases. This CDR3 has 16 residues. Unmatched junction bases numbered 9, after V lost 6 bases and J lost 4 bases. Germline assignment: CDR1 SNHLY and CDR2 FYNNEI. The CDR3 sequence: CASSQGLAGPRETQYF. The CDR3 nucleotides read TGTGCCAGCAGCCAAGGACTAGCGGGGCCAAGAGAGACCCAGTACTTC.

The CDR3 protein is CASSPSQGARTEAFF. The CDR3 DNA reads TGTGCCAGCTCACCTAGCCAGGGGGCGCGTACTGAAGCTTTCTTT. The chain couples TRBV18 to TRBJ1-1, with 8 bases that match TRBD1. CDR3 size: 15 residues. Germline V gene data show CDR1 as KGHSH and CDR2 as LQKENI. Unmatched junction bases numbered 8, after V lost 3 bases and J lost 5 bases.

V is TRBV3-1 (or the pseudogene TRBV3-2) and J is TRBJ1-1; D not resolved. Germline assignment: CDR1 LGHDT and CDR2 YNNKEL (reference sequence). The CDR3 has 16 residues. V lost 6 bases and J 1 base, leaving 18 bases between the germline ends. Written as DNA, the CDR3 is TGTGCCAGCAGATTCACCGACGGGTACGAGAACACTGAAGCTTTCTTT. Translated: CASRFTDGYENTEAFF.

This chain connects TRBV9 to TRBJ1-1, with 7 bases matching TRBD1. Unmatched junction bases numbered 4, after V lost 2 bases and J lost 0 bases. Germline CDR1 reads SGDLS; CDR2 reads YYNGEE. The CDR3 runs to 15 residues. CDR3: CASSVGTAMNTEAFF. In DNA form, the CDR3 reads TGTGCCAGCAGCGTTGGGACAGCGATGAACACTGAAGCTTTCTTT. The full variable domain, in which reference TRBV9 and TRBJ1-1 provide the parts outside the CDR3, is DSGVTQTPKHLITATGQRVTLRCSPRSGDLSVYWYQQSLDQGLQFLIQYYNGEERAKGNILERFSAQQFPDLHSELNLSSLELGDSALYFCASSVGTAMNTEAFFGQGTRLTVV.